The present entry profiles one TCR beta chain with its context. The record originates from a study of blood T cell repertoires in COVID-19. Study-wide background: Both acute and convalescent COVID-19 samples were obtained from the United States, Italy and Spain.

This CDR3 spans 12 amino acids. The V gene lost 6 bases and the J gene lost 9 bases, with 14 bases spanning the gap. In the original analysis: Using reference gene primer amplification, nucleated cell counts were estimated. Produced via immunoSEQ multiplex PCR; TCRdb's table is partial and in-frame only. The DNA was the basis for D and trimming; V, J and clone size are from that table. The sample gives 250,000 or so clones, roughly 81% of which show up once; less than 8.5% is in the top ten. Participants were placed into cohorts based on the clinical history they reported. Those designated as exposed participants met a COVID-19 case within 2 weeks before study entry.

The chain recombines TRBV12-3 or TRBV12-4 with TRBJ1-1; D is unresolved. The sequence was collected from a woman in her 50s who had been exposed to COVID-19. Source material: PBMCs or T cells enriched from blood (not recorded which). This CDR3 reads CASSRRPGKAFF. The CDR3 bases are TGTGCCAGCAGCCGTCGACCCGGGAAAGCTTTCTTT.